Below, 27 T cell receptor beta chains from the same sample are listed, as sequenced in a study of early T cells in non-severe SARS-CoV-2 infection. One entry per CDR3 protein results from TCRdb running MiXCR on the 5' RACE reads. The table shows tens of thousands of distinct CDR3 sequences, with roughly a tenth occurring only once. The source material was whole blood. All receptors derive from an adult who was a healthcare worker with PCR-confirmed SARS-CoV-2 infection or an uninfected control (not recorded which).

The chain couples TRBV19 to TRBJ2-3, with 9 nucleotides matching TRBD2. V trimming: 4 bases; J trimming: 5 bases; junction bases outside the gene matches: 10. CDR3 length equals 16 residues. The germline V gene has CDR1 LNHDA and CDR2 SQIVND (reference sequence). CDR3 nucleotide sequence: TGTGCCAGTAGTAGCCCCGGACTAGCGAGGAGAGATACGCAGTATTTT. It encodes CASSSPGLARRDTQYF.

In this sample, this clonotype turned up a few times. The gene calls are TRBV6-2 or TRBV6-3 and TRBJ1-1; D unclear. The CDR3 sequence is 12 residues long. CDR1 MNHEY and CDR2 SVGEGT come from the germline V gene. V shed 5 bases and J shed 1 base, with 5 bases lying between them. CDR3 bases: TGTGCCAGCAGTCGGCCGAACACTGAAGCTTTCTTT. Protein: CASSRPNTEAFF.

This clonotype was counted only a few times. The V gene is TRBV12-3 or TRBV12-4, the J gene TRBJ2-3; D possibly corresponds to TRBD1 (6 bases). The CDR3 loop spans 12 amino acids. Deletions cut 3 bases from V and 6 bases from J, with 7 bases between. This chain's CDR3 is CASSFQGDTQYF. The CDR3 DNA reads as TGTGCCAGCAGTTTTCAGGGGGATACGCAGTATTTT.

There are a few counts of this clonotype. The J gene is TRBJ1-1, the V gene TRBV28; 7 positions agree with TRBD1. The CDR3 is 12 residues long. Germline V gene sequence: CDR1 MDHEN, CDR2 SYDVKM. V trimming: 5 bases; J trimming: 9 bases; junction bases outside the gene matches: 6. The CDR3 loop reads CASSPPGQKAFF. CDR3 in DNA: TGTGCCAGCAGTCCCCCGGGACAGAAAGCTTTCTTT.

There are many counts of this clonotype. The chain carries TRBV7-7 and TRBJ2-3, with 11 bases matching TRBD2. CDR3 length equals 15 residues. Germline loops: CDR1 SSHAT, CDR2 FNYEAQ (reference sequence). The V gene end was trimmed by 5 bases and the J gene end by 4 bases; junction bases not matched to a gene: 5. In DNA, the CDR3 is TGTGCCAGCAGCCCGCTACTAGCGGGAGCAGATACGCAGTATTTT. Translating it yields CASSPLLAGADTQYF.

The genes are TRBV29-1 and TRBJ2-5; D is possibly TRBD1 or TRBD2 (5 bases each). The germline V gene has CDR1 SQVTM and CDR2 ANQGSEA. This CDR3 spans 10 amino acids. Trimming shortened V by 7 bases and J by 4 bases, and 7 bases separated the two germline ends. CDR3: CSAGTETQYF. The CDR3 bases are TGCAGCGCTGGGACAGAGACCCAGTACTTC.

Notes on this clonotype: This could be a read error, since a much larger clone is one nucleotide away. The J gene is TRBJ2-3, the V gene TRBV5-1; 7 bases match TRBD2. CDR1 is SGHRS and CDR2 is YFSETQ in the germline V gene. The CDR3 contains 13 residues. The CDR3 DNA reads TGCACCAGCACCGTGGCGGGAGCAGATACGCAGTATTTT. Its protein product is CTSTVAGADTQYF.

The chain has TRBV6-6 and TRBJ1-1; 9 positions match TRBD1. Germline V lookup: CDR1 MNHNY, CDR2 SVGAGI (reference sequence). The V gene end was trimmed by 5 bases and the J gene end by 6 bases; junction bases not matched to a gene: 13. The CDR3 spans 16 residues. CDR3 loop: CASSPLNRGRFPEAFF. DNA for the CDR3: TGTGCCAGCAGTCCCTTAAACAGGGGGCGATTCCCTGAAGCTTTCTTT.

This clonotype has at least ten counts. The chain couples TRBV10-3 to TRBJ2-2, with D tentatively TRBD2 (6 bases). The germline V gene has CDR1 ENHRY and CDR2 SYGVKD. This CDR3 has 16 amino acids. V dropped 0 bases and J dropped 1 base, with 9 bases sitting between them. The CDR3 loop reads CAISESGGLNTGELFF. In DNA, the CDR3 is TGTGCCATCAGTGAGTCGGGGGGACTGAACACCGGGGAGCTGTTTTTT.

This clonotype was seen many times. The rearrangement joins TRBV7-9 to TRBJ2-2; D is uncertain. V was clipped by 1 base and J by 2 bases, with 8 bases between them. Per germline, CDR1 SEHNR and CDR2 FQNEAQ (reference sequence). The CDR3 extends over 15 amino acids. CDR3 sequence: CASSLVSGNTGELFF. The DNA for the CDR3 is TGTGCCAGCAGCTTAGTGTCCGGTAACACCGGGGAGCTGTTTTTT.

This clonotype occurred many times. The chain carries TRBV29-1 and TRBJ2-7, with D possibly matching TRBD1 (6 bases). This CDR3 contains 13 residues. With 7 bases removed from V and 1 base from J, the gap between germline ends came to 14 bases. Germline assignment: CDR1 SQVTM and CDR2 ANQGSEA. The CDR3 DNA follows: TGCAGCGCATCCCTGGGGACATCCTACGAGCAGTACTTC. Its translation: CSASLGTSYEQYF.

This chain links TRBV20-1 with TRBJ2-3; D perhaps matches TRBD2 (5 bases). Trimming removed 5 bases at V and 4 bases at J, with 16 bases between. Looked up from germline, CDR1 is DFQATT and CDR2 is SNEGSKA (reference sequence). The CDR3 loop spans 14 amino acids. The CDR3 region is CSAAQNILADTQYF. CDR3 in DNA: TGCAGTGCTGCACAGAACATACTAGCAGATACGCAGTATTTT.

This clonotype appeared a few times. J is TRBJ2-5 and V is TRBV28, with a possible D match to TRBD1 (5 bases). Germline V CDR1 and CDR2: MDHEN, SYDVKM. The V gene lost 6 bases and the J gene lost 2 bases, with 10 bases spanning the gap. The CDR3 sequence is 13 residues long. The CDR3 sequence: CASRRQPQETQYF. The CDR3 DNA sequence: TGTGCCAGCAGACGACAGCCACAAGAGACCCAGTACTTC.

This clonotype was counted a few times. J is TRBJ1-3 and V is TRBV6-6; D ambiguous. Germline V gene sequence: CDR1 MNHNY, CDR2 SVGAGI (reference sequence). The ends were cut back, 8 bases at V and 2 bases at J, with 4 bases in the middle. This CDR3 comprises 11 residues. The CDR3, as DNA: TGTGCCAGCTTCGCTGGAAACACCATATATTTT. It specifies CASFAGNTIYF.

This clonotype was seen many times. The chain combines TRBV6-6 with TRBJ2-7; the D gene is possibly TRBD2 (6 bases). Germline CDR1 MNHNY, CDR2 SVGAGI (reference sequence). Trimming took 2 bases from V and 4 from J, leaving 9 bases between them. This CDR3 spans 13 amino acids. The CDR3 here is CASSYGTDYEQYF. The CDR3 DNA reads TGTGCCAGCAGTTACGGGACTGATTACGAGCAGTACTTC.

The CDR3 bases are TGTGCCAGCAGCTTGTATAGTGGCGGGCCCACAGATACGCAGTATTTT. The encoded protein is CASSLYSGGPTDTQYF. V is TRBV5-4 and J is TRBJ2-3; D might be TRBD2 (5 bases). Trimming shortened V by 1 base and J by 2 bases, and 14 bases separated the two germline ends. Germline V gene lookup returns CDR1 SGHNT and CDR2 YYREEE (reference sequence). The CDR3 runs to 16 residues.

This chain joins TRBV3-1 and TRBJ2-1; 7 nucleotides line up with TRBD2. There are 16 residues in the CDR3. J lost 0 bases, V lost 4 bases, and 6 bases had no gene match. Germline V lookup: CDR1 LGHDT, CDR2 YNNKEL (reference sequence). Here the CDR3 DNA reads TGTGCCAGCAGCCGCCCGACTAGCTACTCCTACAATGAGCAGTTCTTC. Protein: CASSRPTSYSYNEQFF.

V and J are TRBV6-6 and TRBJ2-5; D might be TRBD1 (6 bases). Germline CDR1 reads MNHNY; CDR2 reads SVGAGI (reference sequence). The CDR3 covers 12 residues. The V end lost 6 bases, the J end lost 4 bases, and 9 bases lay between the germline ends. The CDR3 sequence: CASRQGPETQYF. The CDR3 DNA reads as TGTGCCAGCAGACAGGGCCCAGAGACCCAGTACTTC.

The chain is built from TRBV12-3 or TRBV12-4 and TRBJ2-7; D gene unclear. The V gene lost 1 base and the J gene lost 9 bases, with 19 bases spanning the gap. CDR3 length: 15 residues. DNA of the CDR3: TGTGCCAGCAGTTTAGGCAACCCAGCACCGGCAGGGCAGTACTTC. Its translation: CASSLGNPAPAGQYF.

This clonotype has at least ten counts. The CDR3 nucleotides read TGTGCCAGCAGACTAAACCGGGGGGGGAGCTACGAGCAGTACTTC. This encodes CASRLNRGGSYEQYF. The chain links TRBV6-5 to TRBJ2-7, with 8 bases lining up with TRBD2. V was pared by 6 bases and J by 3 bases, with 10 bases of the junction left unmatched. The CDR3 totals 15 residues. Germline V gives CDR1 MNHEY, CDR2 SVGAGI.

This clonotype showed up just a few times. The chain has TRBV30 and TRBJ1-6; 7 bases map to TRBD1. CDR3 length: 14 amino acids. Unmatched junction bases numbered 7, after V lost 4 bases and J lost 7 bases. Looked up from germline, CDR1 is GTSNPN and CDR2 is SVGIG (reference sequence). The CDR3 protein is CAWTVQGGNSPLHF. CDR3 in DNA: TGTGCCTGGACCGTGCAGGGGGGGAATTCACCCCTCCACTTT.

The J gene is TRBJ2-7, the V gene TRBV5-1; D is uncertain. The CDR3 sequence is 16 residues long. V lost 0 bases, J lost 0 bases, and 13 bases lay in between. In germline, CDR1 is SGHRS, CDR2 YFSETQ. The CDR3 nucleotides are TGCGCCAGCAGCTTGGAAGGACCGGCTAGCTCCTACGAGCAGTACTTC. Its protein product is CASSLEGPASSYEQYF.

The genes are TRBV12-3 or TRBV12-4 and TRBJ2-5; unclear D gene. V shed 6 bases and J shed 7 bases, with 9 bases lying between them. The length of the CDR3 is 11 residues. For the CDR3, the DNA is TGTGCCAGCAGCTATCGGGTGACCCAGTACTTC. This gives the protein CASSYRVTQYF.

This clonotype occurred many times. The chain couples TRBV29-1 to TRBJ2-1; TRBD1 is a possible D gene (6 bases). Germline V CDR1 and CDR2: SQVTM, ANQGSEA. V lost 5 bases to trimming and J lost 4 bases, with 15 bases between them. CDR3 length: 14 amino acids. Written as DNA, the CDR3 is TGCAGCGTTAAGGGGGTATCGTTTTACAATGAGCAGTTCTTC. Protein: CSVKGVSFYNEQFF.

This clonotype showed up just a few times. V usage is TRBV2 and J usage is TRBJ2-7; no clear D. The CDR3 is 11 amino acids. V was cut by 3 bases and J by 4 bases, with 4 bases left in between. Germline V gives CDR1 SNHLY, CDR2 FYNNEI. The CDR3 reads CASSDVYEQYF. CDR3 bases: TGTGCCAGCAGTGACGTATACGAGCAGTACTTC. The whole variable domain, filled in from reference TRBV2 and TRBJ2-7, reads EPEVTQTPSHQVTQMGQEVILRCVPISNHLYFYWYRQILGQKVEFLVSFYNNEISEKSEIFDDQFSVERPDGSNFTLKIRSTKLEDSAMYFCASSDVYEQYFGPGTRLTVT.

This clonotype was counted many times. The chain links TRBV7-9 to TRBJ2-3; D gene unclear. The germline CDR1 and CDR2 sequences are SEHNR and FQNEAQ (reference sequence). There are 14 residues in the CDR3. Trimming shortened V by 1 base and J by 0 bases, and 5 bases separated the two germline ends. The CDR3 spells CASSLVASTDTQYF. The CDR3 DNA follows: TGTGCCAGCAGCTTAGTGGCTAGCACAGATACGCAGTATTTT.

This clonotype showed up many times. The chain uses TRBV5-6 and TRBJ2-5; D unresolved. V was trimmed by 0 bases and J by 3 bases, leaving 18 bases between them. CDR1 and CDR2 (germline): SGHDT, YYEEEE. The CDR3 is made up of 17 amino acids. The DNA for the CDR3 is TGTGCCAGCAGCTTGGAGGTGGTTAGCTTAGAGGAAGAGACCCAGTACTTC. Encoded protein: CASSLEVVSLEEETQYF.